The next 11 T cell receptor beta chains were all read from a single sample in a study of CD8 T cells in Susac syndrome. Random hexamers primed reverse transcription of about 0.45 to 1 ug RNA. TCRdb ran MiXCR on the immunoSEQ multiplex PCR reads and lists one entry per CDR3 protein. The sample gives 77,000 or so distinct CDR3 sequences, more than 85% of which show up once; 0.52% is in the top ten. The sample taken for sequencing was CD4+ T cells from PBMCs. The receptors were gathered from a human donor with Susac syndrome.

V and J are TRBV13 and TRBJ2-1; 14 bases align to TRBD2. The J segment lost 6 bases and the V segment lost 4 bases, leaving 5 bases of the junction unmatched. This CDR3 is 16 amino acids long. Germline CDR1 and CDR2: PRHDT and FYEKMQ (reference sequence). The CDR3 sequence is CASSSTSGGAGNEQFF. The CDR3 nucleotides read TGTGCCAGCAGCTCGACTAGCGGGGGGGCCGGCAATGAGCAGTTCTTC.

The chain uses TRBV20-1 and TRBJ2-5; D unclear. This CDR3 spans 10 amino acids. The V gene's germline CDR1 is DFQATT and CDR2 SNEGSKA (reference sequence). The germline V and J ends were trimmed by 4 bases and 4 bases, with 4 bases remaining between them. As DNA, the CDR3 is TGCAGTGCTATCGCAGAGACCCAGTACTTC. Its translation is CSAIAETQYF.

The chain joins TRBV9 to TRBJ1-5, with TRBD1 matching 11 bases. After removal of 4 bases from V and 0 bases from J, the junction contained 6 bases not matched to a gene. This CDR3 contains 17 residues. Germline V CDR1 and CDR2: SGDLS, YYNGEE. CDR3 sequence reads: CASSPGQGGYSNQPQHF. CDR3 DNA: TGTGCCAGCAGCCCGGGACAGGGGGGCTATAGCAATCAGCCCCAGCATTTT.

The rearrangement joins TRBV7-9 to TRBJ2-2; D is possibly TRBD1 or TRBD2 (5 bases each). V lost 6 bases, J lost 3 bases, and 17 bases lay in between. This CDR3 is 16 amino acids long. The germline V gene has CDR1 SEHNR and CDR2 FQNEAQ (reference sequence). The CDR3 is CASSSTGTADTGELFF. Written as DNA, the CDR3 is TGTGCCAGCAGTTCAACTGGGACCGCGGACACCGGGGAGCTGTTTTTT.

Notes on this clonotype: The germline gene is not matched at one end of the junction; a read error may be the cause. The chain employs TRBV11-3 and TRBJ2-2, with unresolved D. This CDR3 has 12 residues. CDR1 and CDR2 (germline): SGHNT, YENEEA. The CDR3 reads CASSLDTGELFF. Written as DNA, the CDR3 is TGTGCCAGTAGCTTAGACACCGGGGAGCTGTTTTTT.

The rearrangement joins TRBV24-1 to TRBJ2-7, with TRBD2 as a possible D gene (6 bases). Deletions cut 4 bases from V and 3 bases from J, with 12 bases between. CDR3 length equals 14 residues. Germline V lookup: CDR1 KGHDR, CDR2 SFDVKD. In DNA, the CDR3 is TGTGCCACCAGTGACGGGAGAAACCACTACGAGCAGTACTTC. Its protein product is CATSDGRNHYEQYF.

The chain uses TRBV7-6 and TRBJ2-1; possible D gene TRBD2, 5 bases. V was shortened by 1 base and J by 5 bases, with 9 bases between the two germline ends. The CDR3 length is 14 residues. Per germline, CDR1 SGHVS and CDR2 FNYEAQ. CDR3 loop: CASSLGGMNNEQFF. CDR3 DNA sequence: TGTGCCAGCAGCTTAGGAGGGATGAACAATGAGCAGTTCTTC.

This clonotype was counted once. The V gene is TRBV5-1, the J gene TRBJ2-2; unclear D gene. The V gene lost 4 bases and the J gene lost 1 base, with 8 bases spanning the gap. Looked up from germline, CDR1 is SGHRS and CDR2 is YFSETQ. This CDR3 region has 14 residues. Here the CDR3 DNA reads TGCGCCAGCAGCCCTACAGTGAACACCGGGGAGCTGTTTTTT. It codes for CASSPTVNTGELFF.

This clonotype is a singleton in its sample. The chain carries TRBV12-3 or TRBV12-4 and TRBJ2-7, with TRBD1 matching over 8 bases. V was clipped by 1 base and J by 3 bases; unmatched bases: 8. CDR3 length: 16 amino acids. The CDR3 bases are TGTGCCAGCAGTTTAGGGGGTGGACAGGGAAACTACGAGCAGTACTTC. It codes for CASSLGGGQGNYEQYF.

The J gene is TRBJ1-4, the V gene TRBV5-1, with 9 positions matching TRBD1. The CDR3 spans 16 residues. CDR1 is SGHRS, CDR2 YFSETQ, per germline. V gave up 2 bases and J gave up 5 bases; unmatched junction bases: 7. The CDR3 reads CASSLQGAKGNEKLFF. CDR3 coding DNA: TGCGCCAGCAGCTTACAGGGGGCGAAGGGAAATGAAAAACTGTTTTTT.

This rearrangement joins TRBV7-2 to TRBJ2-7; unclear D gene. Germline CDR1 and CDR2: SGHTA and FQGNSA. The CDR3 is 14 amino acids. Trimming pared 5 bases from V and 11 bases from J, leaving 22 bases between. The CDR3 here is CASSQEWYGVAEYF. CDR3 DNA: TGTGCCAGCAGCCAGGAGTGGTATGGGGTTGCGGAGTACTTC.